This TCR beta chain was captured by sequencing in a study of cytomegalovirus exposure and HLA in healthy donors listed by TCRdb under 2017. At the level of the whole study: An earlier analysis of 587 of the donors reported 250 to 300 Gb of sequence data and 117 million unique TCR beta sequences obtained from about 170 million T cells. Around 300 gigabases of sequencing data and roughly 90 million unique TCR sequences were included in an early release covering roughly 600 HLA-typed donors. Among the roughly 400 genotyped donors, around 81% belonged to the genetic ancestry cluster associated with self-reported Caucasian donors. The study aimed to test whether signatures of past pathogen exposure could be identified by cataloging public T cell receptors. The study profiled the T cell repertoires of 500 to 800 subjects by immunosequencing and related them to cytomegalovirus serostatus. Besides the first cohort of approximately 710 subjects, a separate validation cohort made up of 120 different subjects was used. To predict cytomegalovirus infection status, the study combined high-throughput TCR immunosequencing, statistical association of individual TCRs with disease status, and machine learning. A later analysis re-examined previously published TCR beta repertoires from roughly 650 donors and added high-resolution HLA genotyping to investigate patterns of TCR occurrence. Rather than using new phenotypic data, the later analysis identified candidate immune exposures from TCR beta sequences and from how often those sequences occurred across donors. An earlier analysis of 587 of the donors applied high-throughput TCR beta sequencing to assess whether each TCR beta V gene segment acted as functional or pseudogenic. Donor age, sex, ethnicity and CMV serostatus were compiled together with the repertoire data. Genome-wide SNP genotypes for about 60% of the roughly 700 donors were used in a later genetic analysis, which treated that subset as a discovery cohort. All discovery cohort repertoires had been generated on a single sequencing platform. Both class I and class II loci were covered by HLA typing, at four-digit resolution. Typing coverage varied by locus: roughly 629-640 donors for A, B, C, DRB1 and DQB1; about 520 for DQA1; 606 for DPA1; approximately 450 for DPB1. A few DR-DQ haplotypes were treated as single units for association and clustering because of strong linkage in the cohort. Among some 400 genotyped donors of the cohort, an average of roughly 230,000 unique TCR beta nucleotide sequences was sequenced per donor, of which 15% to 20% were non-productive.

As to this clone: The antigen it binds to is not known. Per-base quality was not reported, and no clone a single base away is much larger than it.

The cohort was made up of approximately 670 healthy bone marrow donors. At the time of sampling, all cohort members were nominally healthy, though unrecorded immune exposures were likely present. The donor tested CMV seropositive, placing the donor among the 289 seropositive members of the cohort. A peripheral blood sample was provided by each donor, and peripheral blood mononuclear cells were used for TCR beta sequencing. Genomic DNA extraction from the blood cell samples was performed with the Qiagen DNeasy Blood Extraction Kit. At the junction V is shortened by 6 bases and J by 4 bases, with 18 bases in between. CDR1 and CDR2 (MDHEN, SYDVKM) derive from the germline V gene. The CDR3 measures 15 amino acids from cysteine to phenylalanine. Only CDR3 DNA is held: 45 bases, read in frame from base 1. The library was obtained by the immunoSEQ multiplex PCR assay. A mixture of 60 forward primers for TCR Vbeta segments and 13 reverse primers for TCR Jbeta segments was used in the multiplex PCR. The CDR3 region of rearranged TCR beta genes was amplified from genomic DNA with a multiplex PCR assay. Amplified TCR beta libraries were sequenced as 87-base-pair reads on the Illumina HiSeq System. Under the source paper's analysis protocol: A later analysis tallied about 77 million unique TCR beta chains across the 650 to 750 repertoires, and approximately 12 million of those chains were shared by two or more donors. A nearest-neighbor algorithm error-corrected the raw reads and collapsed the reads into unique sequences, merging closely related sequences to remove PCR and sequencing errors. V, D and J gene segments were assigned by aligning CDR3 sequences to IMGT reference sequences. For a sequence to be retained, a match of at least six nucleotides to both a V gene segment and a J gene segment was required. Rearrangements were called productive when the CDR3 lacked stop codons and stayed in frame with V and J; all others were non-productive. Following IMGT convention, CDR3 was defined as the stretch from the second conserved V-encoded cysteine up to the conserved J-encoded phenylalanine. The earlier analysis of about 560 of the donors excluded any sequence lacking an unambiguous match to a single V gene segment. An earlier analysis of a few hundred of the donors classified V segments as functional when productive rearrangements were above 56.7% and as segregating when the standard deviation between donors was above 5%. To diagnose cytomegalovirus status from the catalog of TCR beta chain sequences, a statistical classification framework was built. In a later analysis, TCR nucleotide sequences were compared against IMGT/GENE-DB human TR gene sequences so that V and J genes could be assigned. The TCRdist pipeline was used in a later analysis to assign CDR3 sequences and most-parsimonious VDJ recombination scenarios. In a later analysis, each TCR beta chain was defined by its CDR3 amino acid sequence together with its V-gene family, and reads without a unique V-gene family were excluded. To address suspected cross-contamination and a sequencing artifact, a later analysis removed a few hundred highly shared, low-generation-probability nucleotide sequences. For each public chain, a later analysis derived a clonal expansion index from normalized ranks of inferred template counts within each repertoire. In a later analysis, generation probabilities were computed with a VDJ recombination model fitted to out-of-frame rearrangements, and the resulting probabilities were checked against IGoR. In a later analysis, hypergeometric tests were used to score TCR-TCR, TCR-HLA and TCR-CMV co-occurrence, with a repertoire-size bias correction applied to TCR pairs. False discovery rates were estimated in a later analysis by permuting HLA or CMV assignments 20 times. In a later analysis, co-occurring TCRs were grouped using DBSCAN, and TCRdist sequence similarity was added for clustering within HLA-allele-positive subsets. Repertoires with fewer than 30,000 or more than 120,000 public chains were left out of co-occurrence clustering, as were about 5 repertoires with anomalous nucleotide sharing. The table comes from immuneACCESS by way of TCRdb, which keeps in-frame sequences with V and J called. Part of the clones is missing from these tables; in studies checked, under half for an unresolved V gene and the rest for unknown reasons. That table supplies the V and J calls and clone size; D and trimming were determined from the DNA. The sample profile shows over 150,000 clones; 77% of them were found once. Of the sample, approximately 2.9% is held by the ten largest clones.

Paper-wide results and their limitations: In a later analysis, most CMV-associated TCR beta chains were found to appear HLA-restricted, with HLA associations seemingly driven largely by CMV exposure. A total of around 150 TCR beta chains were listed by the study as associated with cytomegalovirus. Three of the identified cytomegalovirus-associated TCR beta chains were confirmed in vitro to be specific for cytomegalovirus antigens. This cohort had only TCR beta chains sequenced, and the lack of alpha or paired-chain data limited which features could be detected. Some IMGT-functional V segments, including TRBV6-2 and TRBV6-3, could not be distinguished by the 87-base-pair reads and were therefore excluded. While some public TCRs were present in many individuals, most TCR sequences turned up only very rarely across donors. For the cohort, immune exposure information was limited to CMV serostatus. The sequencing pipeline was judged likely to have produced a cluster of highly shared sequence variants as a technical artifact. In a later analysis, the rate of TCR association differed among HLA loci, with DRB1 alleles having the most associated TCRs and HLA-C alleles having the fewest. Strong co-occurrence of HLA alleles, especially DR and DQ, made assigning TCR associations to individual alleles difficult. Because counts were too low, 15 to 20 rarely observed V segments, including chromosome 9 orphons, were excluded from the earlier analysis of 587 of the donors. Presence/absence analyses assumed roughly uniform sequencing depth across donors, an assumption that may not hold. Correlated functional status among segregating V segments might reflect linkage disequilibrium, but an unknown experimental factor could not be ruled out. Several of the top co-occurrence clusters appeared to be linked to parvovirus B19, influenza, CMV and Epstein-Barr virus, according to a later analysis. Cytomegalovirus status was reported to be diagnosed by the classifier with high specificity and sensitivity in both the original and validation cohorts. At a false discovery rate of 0.05, a later analysis linked under 20,000 TCR beta sequences to specific HLA alleles. A later genetic analysis reported fewer N-insertions in productive TCRs among donors in an Asian-associated ancestry cluster than the approximately 670-donor mean. Because HLA typing was missing for some donors at each locus, association tests included only the typed subset. In a later genetic analysis, a missense DCLRE1C variant was associated with V-gene and J-gene trimming of TCR beta chains, and the association was replicated in an independent cohort. An earlier analysis of 450 to 750 of the donors showed that most TCR beta V segments appeared in productive rearrangements either about 87% or about 30% of the time, which broadly matched IMGT annotations. A further reported finding was that TCR beta sequences accurately predicted the HLA-A and HLA-B alleles for most subjects in the first cohort. In a later analysis, HLA-associated TCR beta chains showed more clonal expansion and lower generation probabilities than non-associated chains that were equally common. The authors suggested that the approach could potentially be extended to other disease states and immunological phenotypes.

The clonotype was recovered from a woman aged 40 to 55 in good health and CMV-seropositive. The rearranged segments are TRBV28 and TRBJ2-5; TRBD1 is possibly the D segment (6 matching bases). The sequenced material came from PBMCs. For the CDR3, the sequence is CASSRGQTVGETQYF. At the DNA level, the sequence is TGTGCCAGCAGCCGGGGACAAACCGTAGGAGAGACCCAGTACTTC.